This T cell receptor beta chain was profiled in a study of cytomegalovirus exposure and HLA in healthy donors. Study at large: There were nearly 120 million unique TCR beta sequences, drawn from approximately 190 million T cells, in an earlier analysis.

As regards this clone: Antigen: not known.

Regarding the study as a whole: The study put 150 or so TCR beta chains on its list as cytomegalovirus-associated. In a later analysis, an Asian-associated ancestry cluster reportedly showed fewer N-insertions than the approximately 610-donor mean. Presence/absence analysis assumed near-uniform sequencing depth across donors.

Deletions cut 0 bases from V and 5 bases from J, with 8 bases between. This CDR3 comprises 13 residues. Germline V gives CDR1 SGHDT, CDR2 YYEEEE. 60 Vbeta and 13 Jbeta primers were used in PCR. The table came from immunoSEQ multiplex PCR; TCRdb's copy has only in-frame clones and leaves some out. The sample holds 90,000 to 150,000 clones; 65% to 80% are singletons and the top ten take 3.7%. The rearrangement links TRBV5-6 to TRBJ1-1; D not certain. The sequence was obtained from a human donor in good health. The sequenced sample consisted of PBMCs. The CDR3 protein is CASSLAEWTEAFF. CDR3 nucleotides: TGTGCCAGCAGCTTGGCCGAGTGGACTGAAGCTTTCTTT.